These 25 T cell receptor beta chains were all obtained from the same sample, sequenced in a study of blood T cells in healthy people across ages. Using a J-beta primer mix together with a sample-barcoded 5' primer, a second PCR was run for roughly 6 to 12 cycles. A single record per CDR3 protein comes from TCRdb applying MiXCR to the 5' RACE reads. The sample lists about 620,000 distinct CDR3 sequences; roughly half were seen once. Sequencing was done on a sample of blood. Source of these receptors: a woman of 80 years or more in good health.

With regard to this clonotype: A much larger clone lies one base from this, so it may be a read error. This chain's CDR3 is CASSQIGGGPYNEQYF. The CDR3, as DNA: TGCGCCAGCAGCCAAATTGGAGGGGGGCCCTACAATGAGCAGTACTTC. The V call is TRBV4-1, the J call TRBJ2-1; D could derive from TRBD1 or TRBD2 (6 bases each). The J call could be wrong; TRBJ2-7 is a better fit for the DNA end. Germline CDR1 reads MGHRA; CDR2 reads YSYEKL. This CDR3 contains 16 residues.

This chain links TRBV12-3 or TRBV12-4 with TRBJ2-7; D possibly matches TRBD1 or TRBD2 (6 bases each). The CDR3 has 16 residues. Deletions cut 3 bases from V and 6 bases from J, with 21 bases between. The CDR3, as DNA: TGTGCCAGCAGTTTCCCCCCGACTAGGGGGAAATTCGAGCAGTACTTC. Translation: CASSFPPTRGKFEQYF.

This clonotype was detected many times. V gene TRBV5-1 combines with J gene TRBJ2-7; 13 bases line up with TRBD2. V dropped 4 bases and J dropped 5; count of bases not matched to a gene: 12. The CDR3 extends over 17 amino acids. Germline V gene data show CDR1 as SGHRS and CDR2 as YFSETQ. In DNA, the CDR3 is TGCGCCAGCAGCGGAAGACTAGCGGGAGGAGCACGCAACGAGCAGTACTTC. It encodes CASSGRLAGGARNEQYF.

This clonotype has only one observation. The chain employs TRBV7-2 and TRBJ2-6; possibly TRBD1 or TRBD2 for D (5 bases each). Germline V lookup: CDR1 SGHTA, CDR2 FQGNSA. Trimming pared 5 bases from V and 4 bases from J, leaving 24 bases between. The CDR3 contains 19 residues. This CDR3 is CASSAGPLGTSRGANVLTF. DNA of the CDR3: TGTGCCAGCAGCGCCGGTCCTCTCGGGACCTCGAGGGGGGCCAACGTCCTGACTTTC.

V gene TRBV9 combines with J gene TRBJ1-6; D may be TRBD1 (5 bases). Per the germline V gene, CDR1 is SGDLS and CDR2 is YYNGEE. The CDR3 length is 15 residues. Trimming took 0 bases from V and 8 from J, leaving 12 bases between them. CDR3 nucleotide sequence: TGTGCCAGCAGCGTAGAAGGGACCGCGGATTCACCCCTCCACTTT. Translated, it gives CASSVEGTADSPLHF.

V and J are TRBV28 and TRBJ2-4; possibly TRBD2 for D (6 bases). The CDR3 extends over 14 amino acids. Germline CDR1 reads MDHEN; CDR2 reads SYDVKM. The ends were cut back, 5 bases at V and 7 bases at J, with 15 bases in the middle. CDR3 residues: CASSPPGLDNIQYF. DNA of the CDR3: TGTGCCAGCAGTCCGCCGGGACTTGACAACATTCAGTACTTC.

In this sample, this clonotype turned up a few times. This chain links TRBV12-3 or TRBV12-4 with TRBJ1-4, with 8 positions matching TRBD1. The CDR3 spans 12 residues. V gave up 6 bases and J gave up 8 bases; unmatched junction bases: 2. This CDR3 reads CASSRDREKLFF. The CDR3 region has the DNA TGTGCCAGCAGCCGGGACAGGGAAAAACTGTTTTTT.

This clonotype was picked up many times. The CDR3, as DNA: TGCAGCGTTGACAGGCAGGGGGCCGACATTCAGTACTTC. It yields the protein CSVDRQGADIQYF. The chain joins TRBV29-1 to TRBJ2-4; TRBD1 matches 8 bases. J gave up 8 bases and V 3 bases, and 6 bases lay outside the gene matches. The CDR3 has 13 amino acids. CDR1 and CDR2 (germline): SQVTM, ANQGSEA.

The chain couples TRBV10-2 to TRBJ2-5; TRBD2 aligns across 9 bases. The CDR3 has 15 residues. Germline loops: CDR1 WSHSY, CDR2 SAAADI. Trimming took 7 bases from V and 2 from J; bases not matched to a gene: 8. The CDR3 nucleotides are TGCGCCAGCAACCTGGGGGCGGGGGGGCAAGAGACCCAGTACTTC. It specifies CASNLGAGGQETQYF.

The chain links TRBV20-1 to TRBJ2-6, with D perhaps matching TRBD1 (5 bases). Germline V gene sequence: CDR1 DFQATT, CDR2 SNEGSKA (reference sequence). The CDR3 has 16 amino acids. V was clipped by 5 bases and J by 1 base, with 15 bases between them. The CDR3 sequence: CSAVGRVRSGANVLTF. CDR3 DNA: TGCAGTGCTGTGGGCAGGGTGCGTTCTGGGGCCAACGTCCTGACTTTC.

This clonotype was recorded many times. The chain couples TRBV5-1 to TRBJ2-3; perhaps D is TRBD1 or TRBD2 (5 bases each). With 0 bases removed from V and 1 base from J, the gap between germline ends came to 15 bases. The CDR3 is 17 amino acids. Germline CDR1 is SGHRS and CDR2 is YFSETQ. Written as DNA, the CDR3 is TGCGCCAGCAGCTTGGGGGGCAGCCGAGGGGGCACAGATACGCAGTATTTT. Protein sequence: CASSLGGSRGGTDTQYF.

The J gene is TRBJ2-1, the V gene TRBV3-1; D is unclear. V shed 0 bases and J shed 10 bases, with 7 bases lying between them. The CDR3 spans 12 residues. Germline V gene sequence: CDR1 LGHDT, CDR2 YNNKEL (reference sequence). The DNA for the CDR3 is TGTGCCAGCAGCCAAGATCGTAGAGAGCAGTTCTTC. This gives the protein CASSQDRREQFF.

The chain has TRBV24-1 and TRBJ2-5; 7 nucleotides match TRBD2. CDR1 KGHDR and CDR2 SFDVKD come from the germline V gene. V shed 3 bases, J shed 5 bases, and the junction held 8 bases outside the gene matches. CDR3 length equals 15 residues. The CDR3 DNA reads as TGTGCCACCAGTGATGGGGGGGGAGGTTCCGAGACCCAGTACTTC. It codes for CATSDGGGGSETQYF.

The DNA for the CDR3 is TGTGCCAGCAGCGAGACCCCACATAGCACAGATACGCAGTATTTT. As protein: CASSETPHSTDTQYF. The chain combines TRBV9 with TRBJ2-3; D not certain. V was clipped by 3 bases and J by 0 bases, with 11 bases between them. This CDR3 region has 15 residues. The germline V gene encodes CDR1 SGDLS and CDR2 YYNGEE.

This chain joins TRBV5-1 and TRBJ2-1, with 10 bases that match TRBD2. Germline V gene lookup returns CDR1 SGHRS and CDR2 YFSETQ. Unmatched junction bases numbered 9, after V lost 4 bases and J lost 8 bases. This CDR3 comprises 15 residues. The CDR3, as DNA: TGCGCCAGCAGCCCGGGGACTAGCGCTGTGGATGAGCAGTTCTTC. Its translation is CASSPGTSAVDEQFF.

This chain uses TRBV20-1 with TRBJ2-5; D unclear. This CDR3 is 13 amino acids long. Trimming shortened V by 4 bases and J by 3 bases, and 12 bases separated the two germline ends. CDR1 is DFQATT, CDR2 SNEGSKA, per germline (reference sequence). CDR3 region: CSAKTGQKETQYF. The CDR3 coding sequence is TGCAGTGCTAAGACTGGGCAGAAAGAGACCCAGTACTTC.

This clonotype was seen only a few times. This chain connects TRBV3-1 to TRBJ2-2; 7 bases agree with TRBD2. This CDR3 has 16 amino acids. Losses at the gene ends were 4 bases for V and 1 base for J; bases not matched to a gene: 6. Germline loops: CDR1 LGHDT, CDR2 YNNKEL (reference sequence). The CDR3 bases are TGTGCCAGCAGCCGCGGTGTAGCGGGGAACACCGGGGAGCTGTTTTTT. Translating gives CASSRGVAGNTGELFF. Variable domain in full (rest from reference TRBV3-1 and TRBJ2-2): DTAVSQTPKYLVTQMGNDKSIKCEQNLGHDTMYWYKQDSKKFLKIMFSYNNKELIINETVPNRFSPKSPDKAHLNLHINSLELGDSAVYFCASSRGVAGNTGELFFGEGSRLTVL.

The CDR3 protein is CASSWGLAVHSYEQYF. In DNA, the CDR3 is TGTGCCAGCAGTTGGGGGTTAGCCGTCCACTCCTACGAGCAGTACTTC. J is TRBJ2-7 and V is TRBV28; the D call may be TRBD1 or TRBD2 (5 bases each). Germline V lookup: CDR1 MDHEN, CDR2 SYDVKM. The V gene lost 4 bases and the J gene lost 0 bases, with 16 bases spanning the gap. The CDR3 spans 16 residues.

The chain is built from TRBV20-1 and TRBJ2-3; D gene ambiguous. The germline V gene has CDR1 DFQATT and CDR2 SNEGSKA (reference sequence). The length of the CDR3 is 11 residues. CDR3 coding DNA: TGCAGCGCCCGGCACAGTGATACGCAGTATTTT. Translation: CSARHSDTQYF.

J is TRBJ2-5 and V is TRBV2; no clear D gene. Germline lookup yields CDR1 SNHLY and CDR2 FYNNEI. The V gene lost 7 bases and the J gene lost 11 bases, with 23 bases spanning the gap. The CDR3 covers 14 residues. The CDR3 sequence: CASTPIYPYDEQYF. The CDR3 DNA reads as TGTGCCAGCACCCCAATTTATCCATACGATGAGCAGTACTTC.

On this clonotype: A read error may produce the germline difference seen at one junction end. The chain is built from TRBV5-1 and TRBJ2-2, with 8 bases aligning to TRBD1. Per the germline V gene, CDR1 is SGHRS and CDR2 is YFSETQ. The CDR3 has 15 residues. The CDR3 DNA follows: TGTGCCAGCTCCCCCCGAGACAGGGGCACCGGGGAGCTGTTTTTT. Encoded protein: CASSPRDRGTGELFF.

The chain joins TRBV20-1 to TRBJ2-3; 7 nucleotides line up with TRBD2. The CDR3 runs 16 residues. Per the germline V gene, CDR1 is DFQATT and CDR2 is SNEGSKA (reference sequence). With 0 bases clipped from V and 2 bases from J, the junction kept 8 bases outside the gene matches. The CDR3, as DNA: TGCAGTGCTAGAGATCCGTGGCGGGAGCACACAGATACGCAGTATTTT. Translation gives CSARDPWREHTDTQYF.

As for this clonotype: A much larger clone differs by one base, so this may be a read error. CDR3 sequence (DNA): TGTGCCAGCAGCCGGGTATTTGGGCAGTTCTTC. It specifies CASSRVFGQFF. The V gene is TRBV2, the J gene TRBJ2-1; D gene ambiguous. CDR3 size: 11 residues. Germline CDR1 is SNHLY and CDR2 is FYNNEI. V gave up 6 bases and J gave up 12 bases, with 12 bases separating them.

The chain links TRBV2 to TRBJ2-3; TRBD2 agrees at 7 bases. The germline V gene has CDR1 SNHLY and CDR2 FYNNEI. The CDR3 extends over 16 amino acids. V trimming: 3 bases; J trimming: 1 base; junction bases outside the gene matches: 7. In DNA form, the CDR3 reads TGTGCCAGCAGTGAGGATGGCGGGGGAGGCACAGATACGCAGTATTTT. It yields the protein CASSEDGGGGTDTQYF. Together with reference TRBV2 and TRBJ2-3, the CDR3 gives the full variable domain: EPEVTQTPSHQVTQMGQEVILRCVPISNHLYFYWYRQILGQKVEFLVSFYNNEISEKSEIFDDQFSVERPDGSNFTLKIRSTKLEDSAMYFCASSEDGGGGTDTQYFGPGTRLTVL.

This clonotype has ten or more counts. The V call is TRBV12-3 or TRBV12-4, the J call TRBJ2-3; 13 bases are shared with TRBD2. Trimming at V came to 7 bases and at J to 4 bases, leaving 5 bases not matched to a gene. This CDR3 is 15 amino acids long. Here the CDR3 DNA reads TGTGCCAGCACACTAGCGGGGGGGCCAGCAGATACGCAGTATTTT. This codes for CASTLAGGPADTQYF.